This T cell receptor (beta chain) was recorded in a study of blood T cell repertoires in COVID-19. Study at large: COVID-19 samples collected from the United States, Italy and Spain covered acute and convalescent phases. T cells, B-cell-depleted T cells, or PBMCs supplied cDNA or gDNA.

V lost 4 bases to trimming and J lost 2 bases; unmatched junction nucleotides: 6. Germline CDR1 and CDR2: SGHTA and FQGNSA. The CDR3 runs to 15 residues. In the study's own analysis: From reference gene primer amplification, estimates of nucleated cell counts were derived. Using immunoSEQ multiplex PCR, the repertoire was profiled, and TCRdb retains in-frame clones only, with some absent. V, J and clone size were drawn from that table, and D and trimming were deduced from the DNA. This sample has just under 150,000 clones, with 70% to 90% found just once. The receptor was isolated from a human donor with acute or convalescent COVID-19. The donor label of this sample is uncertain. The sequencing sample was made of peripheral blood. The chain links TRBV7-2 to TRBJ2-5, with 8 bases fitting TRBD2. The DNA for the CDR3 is TGTGCCAGCAGCTCGTATAGCGGGACGCAAGAGACCCAGTACTTC. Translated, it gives CASSSYSGTQETQYF.